This TCR beta chain was identified during a study of cytomegalovirus exposure and HLA in healthy donors. Study conclusions and caveats: It was reported that the classifier diagnosed cytomegalovirus status with high specificity and sensitivity in both the original and validation cohorts. Previous analysis showed most TCR beta V segments were productive about 87% or about 30% of the time. A missense variant in DCLRE1C was later tied to TCR beta V- and J-gene trimming.

A multiplex PCR was run with 60 Vbeta primers and 13 Jbeta primers. This table comes from immunoSEQ multiplex PCR, and its TCRdb copy is limited to in-frame clones, with some not included. The table lists about 90,000 clones, 79% of them singletons. This CDR3 region has 17 residues. CDR1 and CDR2 (germline): SGHAT, FQNNGV. V lost 2 bases, J lost 7 bases, and 10 bases stayed unmatched. Concerning this clone itself: The antigen is unknown.

This TCR was recovered from a man aged 25-45 years in good health and CMV-seronegative. The specimen was PBMCs. The V gene is TRBV11-2, the J gene TRBJ2-1; 11 nucleotides match TRBD1. The DNA for the CDR3 is TGTGCCAGCAGCTTATATACCCGGACAGGGGGCTCAAATGAGCAGTTCTTC. It is translated as CASSLYTRTGGSNEQFF.